The T cell receptor beta chain described here comes from a study of T cells in Graves' hyperthyroidism and ophthalmopathy. Study-level results: Stable hyperthyroidism and ophthalmopathy were separated using 13 V-J signatures.

Absent ophthalmopathy progression within 18 months defined stable Graves' hyperthyroidism. Together with thyroid ultrasound, orbital computed tomography, serum thyroxine and TRAb, clinical symptoms were used for diagnoses. TCR beta CDR3 regions were amplified from RNA. A set of HTBI primers served as the primers for a first-round RT-PCR of the TCR CDR3. In TCRdb, the multiplex PCR reads were re-called with MiXCR into one record per CDR3 protein. The table lists 200,000 to 250,000 distinct CDR3 sequences, approximately 17% of them singletons. A word on this clonotype: The antigen is undetermined.

Source material: blood. This TCR was sampled from a man aged 50 to 60 with Graves' hyperthyroidism.

The CDR3 region is CASSYSTSLGETQYF. In DNA form, the CDR3 reads TGTGCCAGCAGTTACAGCACTTCCTTGGGGGAGACCCAGTACTTC. V and J are TRBV6-6 and TRBJ2-5; no reliable D call. The germline V gene encodes CDR1 MNHNY and CDR2 SVGAGI (reference sequence). Trimming stripped 2 bases from V and 5 bases from J, with 15 bases between. The CDR3 extends over 15 amino acids.